Following are 5 T cell receptor beta chains from one sample sequenced in a study of T cell repertoires in cytomegalovirus infection. TCRdb itself ran the reads through MiXCR, one entry per CDR3 protein. The profile shows some 350,000 distinct CDR3 sequences, 15% to 20% of them singletons. Sequenced material: PBMCs. The receptor set was obtained from a human donor in good health (CMV status not recorded). Some clones in this sample may be carry-over from other donors' samples.

The sample holds one count of this clonotype. The V gene is TRBV20-1, the J gene TRBJ1-5, with no clear D. The CDR3 consists of 14 residues. Germline loops: CDR1 DFQATT, CDR2 SNEGSKA (reference sequence). V was cut by 0 bases and J by 5 bases, with 11 bases left in between. The CDR3 DNA is TGCAGTGCTAGAGATCCTTCCGGGGATCAGCCCCAGCATTTT. Translation gives CSARDPSGDQPQHF.

There are many counts of this clonotype. The rearrangement uses TRBV10-3 and TRBJ1-5; D is uncertain. Germline lookup yields CDR1 ENHRY and CDR2 SYGVKD. V lost 0 bases, J lost 1 base, and 7 bases lay in between. The CDR3 loop spans 15 amino acids. The CDR3 nucleotides read TGTGCCATCAGTGAGTCGGGTAGAAGCAATCAGCCCCAGCATTTT. Translated: CAISESGRSNQPQHF.

The sample holds many counts of this clonotype. The chain uses TRBV7-2 and TRBJ2-3; D ambiguous. Looked up from germline, CDR1 is SGHTA and CDR2 is FQGNSA. This CDR3 is 12 amino acids long. Trimming pared 2 bases from V and 5 bases from J, leaving 5 bases between. The CDR3 coding sequence is TGTGCCAGCAGCTTACATGGAGATACGCAGTATTTT. It encodes CASSLHGDTQYF.

This clonotype came up a few times. This chain links TRBV11-2 with TRBJ2-1; 13 nucleotides match TRBD2. CDR1 SGHAT and CDR2 FQNNGV come from the germline V gene. V was pared by 10 bases and J by 7 bases, with 7 bases of the junction left unmatched. This CDR3 spans 14 amino acids. CDR3 in amino acids: CATTGLAGVNEQFF. The CDR3 DNA reads as TGTGCCACCACTGGACTAGCGGGAGTAAATGAGCAGTTCTTC.

The chain carries TRBV30 and TRBJ2-7; D not certain. CDR3 length: 14 residues. V was pared by 3 bases and J by 0 bases, with 12 bases between. From germline, CDR1 is GTSNPN and CDR2 SVGIG (reference sequence). CDR3 nucleotides: TGTGCCTGGAGGCCTCTTTCCCTCTCCTACGAGCAGTACTTC. It encodes CAWRPLSLSYEQYF. Looking up the rest from reference TRBV30 and TRBJ2-7 gives the full variable domain: SQTIHQWPATLVQPVGSPLSLECTVEGTSNPNLYWYRQAAGRGLQLLFYSVGIGQISSEVPQNLSASRPQDRQFILSSKKLLLSDSGFYLCAWRPLSLSYEQYFGPGTRLTVT.